Listed below are T cell receptor beta chains from one sample, sequenced in a study of response to subunit inactivated influenza vaccine. TCRdb passed the RT-PCR reads through MiXCR, listing each CDR3 protein once. The sample records approximately 160,000 distinct CDR3 sequences, about 10% being singletons. The material was CD8+ T cells sorted from PBMCs, obtained around 25 months after vaccination. The receptors were gathered from a man between 50 and 70 years old who received an inactivated influenza vaccine. Both conserved end residues are part of each CDR3. A D gene is named only where the DNA matches it firmly. Clone size is given for some rows only: seen once, a few or many times, or a class if the clone is expanded.

d_gene,v_gene,abundance,j_gene,CDR3aa,CDR3nt
TRBD1,TRBV12-3/TRBV12-4,.,TRBJ2-7,CAGSPGTVSEQYF,TGTGCCGGCAGCCCCGGGACAGTTTCCGAGCAGTACTTC
TRBD2,TRBV3-1,.,TRBJ2-7,CASCQDLGTSGRGYEQYF,TGTGCCAGCTGCCAAGATCTAGGGACTAGCGGGAGGGGATACGAGCAGTACTTC
TRBD1,TRBV2,few,TRBJ2-2,CANSRTGAAGELFF,TGTGCCAACAGTCGGACAGGGGCCGCCGGGGAGCTGTTTTTT
TRBD1,TRBV4-1,.,TRBJ1-2,CASSQGPGQSYGYTF,TGCGCCAGCAGCCAAGGCCCGGGACAGAGCTATGGCTACACCTTC
.,TRBV27,many,TRBJ2-5,CASSLGQGGETQYF,TGTGCCAGCAGTTTGGGCCAGGGCGGGGAGACCCAGTACTTC
.,TRBV23-1,.,TRBJ2-1,CASSQSRGVRYNEQFF,TGCGCCAGCAGTCAATCGAGGGGGGTTCGGTACAATGAGCAGTTCTTC
.,TRBV12-3/TRBV12-4,.,TRBJ2-2,CASRLRGSTGELFF,TGTGCCAGCAGGTTGAGGGGGAGCACCGGGGAGCTGTTTTTT
TRBD1,TRBV5-1,.,TRBJ1-1,CASSDGTGGRTEAFF,TGCGCCAGCAGCGATGGGACAGGGGGTAGGACTGAAGCTTTCTTT
TRBD1,TRBV7-6,.,TRBJ2-7,CASSLEGAYYEQYF,TGTGCCAGCAGCTTAGAGGGGGCGTACTACGAGCAGTACTTC
TRBD1,TRBV28,.,TRBJ1-2,CASTFGGQGHYGYTF,TGTGCCAGCACTTTCGGAGGACAGGGCCACTATGGCTACACCTTC
.,TRBV7-9,few,TRBJ2-7,CASSLRDMNEQYF,TGTGCCAGCAGCTTAAGGGACATGAACGAGCAGTACTTC
.,TRBV20-1,few,TRBJ2-7,CSARGRTEENYEQYF,TGCAGTGCTAGAGGAAGGACAGAGGAAAACTACGAGCAGTACTTC
.,TRBV6-1,.,TRBJ1-1,CASRVEALGTEAFF,TGTGCCAGCAGGGTAGAGGCTTTGGGCACTGAAGCTTTCTTT
.,TRBV27,.,TRBJ2-3,CASSLWGIGTDTQYF,TGTGCCAGCAGTTTGTGGGGAATTGGCACAGATACGCAGTATTTT
.,TRBV10-3,.,TRBJ1-2,CAISDSVADRGAYGYTF,TGTGCCATCAGTGACTCGGTGGCGGACCGCGGGGCTTATGGCTACACCTTC
TRBD2,TRBV4-1,.,TRBJ2-1,CASSQIPAGASYNEQFF,TGCGCCAGCAGCCAAATTCCAGCGGGGGCCTCCTACAATGAGCAGTTCTTC
TRBD2,TRBV9,few,TRBJ2-3,CASSPGLAGAVIADTQYF,TGTGCCAGCAGCCCTGGACTAGCGGGAGCGGTAATCGCAGATACGCAGTATTTT
TRBD1,TRBV4-3,many,TRBJ2-7,CASSQHTGGSYEQYF,TGCGCCAGCAGCCAGCATACAGGGGGGTCCTACGAGCAGTACTTC
.,TRBV10-2,many,TRBJ2-7,CATKQGYEQYF,TGCGCCACCAAACAGGGTTACGAGCAGTACTTC
.,TRBV6-1,few,TRBJ2-7,CASSESGGWALHEQYF,TGTGCCAGCAGTGAGTCTGGGGGATGGGCACTCCACGAGCAGTACTTC
.,TRBV4-3,few,TRBJ1-5,CASSQEFSGNQPQHF,TGCGCCAGCAGCCAAGAGTTTAGTGGGAATCAGCCCCAGCATTTT
TRBD1,TRBV20-1,many,TRBJ2-7,CSARDRAGTGVYEQYF,TGCAGTGCTAGAGACCGGGCCGGGACAGGGGTATACGAGCAGTACTTC
TRBD2,TRBV20-1,few,TRBJ2-5,CSARDRLAGGPLKTQYF,TGCAGTGCTAGAGATCGGCTAGCGGGAGGGCCTTTAAAGACCCAGTACTTC
.,TRBV7-9,.,TRBJ2-3,CASSPTSETDTQYF,TGTGCCAGCAGCCCCACCAGCGAGACAGATACGCAGTATTTT
.,TRBV6-5,few,TRBJ1-2,CASSHRGVGYTF,TGTGCCAGCAGCCATAGGGGGGTCGGCTACACCTTC
.,TRBV12-3/TRBV12-4,few,TRBJ2-5,CASSFEGGETQYF,TGTGCCAGCAGTTTTGAGGGTGGGGAGACCCAGTACTTC
.,TRBV20-1,few,TRBJ2-1,CSARYEPSENEQFF,TGCAGTGCTAGATACGAGCCTAGCGAAAATGAGCAGTTCTTC
.,TRBV15,many,TRBJ2-5,CATSRDRPTRGETQYF,TGTGCCACCAGCAGAGATCGGCCCACTAGGGGAGAGACCCAGTACTTC
.,TRBV20-1,few,TRBJ1-3,CSARDPGISGNTIYF,TGCAGTGCTAGAGATCCCGGGATCTCTGGAAACACCATATATTTT
.,TRBV4-3,.,TRBJ2-6,CASSQVSQDYSGANVLTF,TGCGCCAGCAGCCAAGTGTCACAGGACTACTCTGGGGCCAACGTCCTGACTTTC
.,TRBV9,.,TRBJ2-1,CASSQGSPKSNEQFF,TGTGCCAGCAGCCAAGGGTCTCCAAAATCCAATGAGCAGTTCTTC
TRBD1,TRBV12-3/TRBV12-4,.,TRBJ2-7,CASKVGGQGSYEQYF,TGTGCCAGCAAGGTGGGGGGACAGGGCTCCTACGAGCAGTACTTC
TRBD1,TRBV30,.,TRBJ2-7,CASTGETYEQYF,TGTGCCTCCACAGGGGAAACCTACGAGCAGTACTTC
.,TRBV6-6,many,TRBJ2-3,CASSAGSTDTQYF,TGTGCCAGCAGTGCGGGGAGCACAGATACGCAGTATTTT
.,TRBV3-1,.,TRBJ1-6,CASSQQHRTPLHF,TGTGCCAGCAGCCAACAACACAGGACACCCCTCCACTTT
.,TRBV2,few,TRBJ2-7,CASSESSPGNYEQYF,TGTGCCAGCAGTGAATCATCGCCCGGGAACTACGAGCAGTACTTC
.,TRBV11-2,.,TRBJ2-1,CASTTYGRSYNEQFF,TGTGCCAGCACCACTTACGGGCGCTCCTACAATGAGCAGTTCTTC
.,TRBV4-3,.,TRBJ2-1,CASRGGVSSYNEQFF,TGCGCCAGCAGGGGGGGAGTGAGCTCCTACAATGAGCAGTTCTTC
TRBD2,TRBV15,.,TRBJ2-3,CATSSPSGAPISTDTQYF,TGTGCCACCAGCAGCCCTAGCGGGGCCCCAATTTCCACAGATACGCAGTATTTT
TRBD1,TRBV4-2,few,TRBJ1-5,CASSQGTGEYYNQPQHF,TGTGCCAGCAGCCAAGGGACAGGGGAATATTATAATCAGCCCCAGCATTTT
.,TRBV28,.,TRBJ2-7,CASSRTNEQYF,TGTGCCAGCAGCCGGACAAACGAGCAGTACTTC
.,TRBV4-2,.,TRBJ2-7,CASSQGQQIYEQYF,TGTGCCAGCAGCCAAGGACAGCAAATCTACGAGCAGTACTTC
.,TRBV5-6,.,TRBJ2-4,CASSLEGGIKNIQYF,TGTGCCAGCAGCTTGGAAGGGGGGATAAAAAACATTCAGTACTTC
.,TRBV11-1,few,TRBJ2-1,CASTSDPDNEQFF,TGTGCCAGCACCTCGGACCCAGACAATGAGCAGTTCTTC
.,TRBV6-1,.,TRBJ2-3,CASSPRTGHTDTQYF,TGTGCCAGCAGCCCTAGGACGGGTCACACAGATACGCAGTATTTT
TRBD1,TRBV12-3/TRBV12-4,many,TRBJ2-7,CASSSPGTGKYEQYF,TGTGCCAGCAGTTCCCCTGGGACAGGGAAGTACGAGCAGTACTTC
.,TRBV21-1,.,TRBJ2-7,CASSKGPPGEQYF,TGTGCCAGCAGCAAGGGCCCGCCTGGAGAGCAGTACTTC
TRBD1,TRBV4-2,.,TRBJ2-7,CASSQVQGDEQYF,TGTGCCAGCAGCCAAGTCCAGGGGGACGAGCAGTACTTC
TRBD1,TRBV4-1,few,TRBJ2-1,CASSQEGGFGSYNEQFF,TGCGCCAGCAGCCAAGAAGGGGGCTTCGGGTCCTACAATGAGCAGTTCTTC
.,TRBV25-1,.,TRBJ2-7,CASSESLAPFTPYEQYF,TGTGCCAGCAGTGAATCCTTGGCGCCCTTTACGCCCTACGAGCAGTACTTC
.,TRBV3-1,few,TRBJ2-2,CASSDWNTGELFF,TGTGCCAGCAGCGACTGGAACACCGGGGAGCTGTTTTTT
TRBD2,TRBV3-1,.,TRBJ2-2,CASSQDLASGRAENTGELFF,TGTGCCAGCAGCCAAGATCTCGCTAGCGGGAGGGCCGAGAACACCGGGGAGCTGTTTTTT
.,TRBV4-3,few,TRBJ2-3,CASSQDPRDTDTQYF,TGCGCCAGCAGCCAAGATCCCCGGGACACAGATACGCAGTATTTT
.,TRBV29-1,few,TRBJ1-2,CSVGDSLKDTF,TGCAGCGTTGGTGACAGCCTTAAGGACACCTTC
TRBD2,TRBV20-1,few,TRBJ2-1,CSAIFLAGVSLDEQFF,TGCAGTGCTATTTTTCTGGCGGGAGTTTCTTTGGATGAGCAGTTCTTC